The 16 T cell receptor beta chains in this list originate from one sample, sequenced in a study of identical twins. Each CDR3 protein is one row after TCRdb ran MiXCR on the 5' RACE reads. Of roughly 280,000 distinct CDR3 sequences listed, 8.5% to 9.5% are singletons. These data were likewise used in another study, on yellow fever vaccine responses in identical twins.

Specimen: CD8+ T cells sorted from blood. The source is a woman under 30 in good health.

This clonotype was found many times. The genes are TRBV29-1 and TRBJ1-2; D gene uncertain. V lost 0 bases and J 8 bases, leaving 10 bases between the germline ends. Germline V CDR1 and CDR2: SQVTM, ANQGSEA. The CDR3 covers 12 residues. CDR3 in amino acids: CSVEDIGKGYTF. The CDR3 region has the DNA TGCAGCGTTGAAGACATCGGCAAAGGCTACACCTTC.

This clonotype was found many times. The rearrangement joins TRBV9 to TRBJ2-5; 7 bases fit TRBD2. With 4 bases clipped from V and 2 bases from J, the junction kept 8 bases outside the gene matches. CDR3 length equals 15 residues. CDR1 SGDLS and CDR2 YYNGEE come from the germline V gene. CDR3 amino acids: CASSTGGGSQETQYF. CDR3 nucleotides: TGTGCCAGCAGCACCGGCGGGGGTTCACAAGAGACCCAGTACTTC.

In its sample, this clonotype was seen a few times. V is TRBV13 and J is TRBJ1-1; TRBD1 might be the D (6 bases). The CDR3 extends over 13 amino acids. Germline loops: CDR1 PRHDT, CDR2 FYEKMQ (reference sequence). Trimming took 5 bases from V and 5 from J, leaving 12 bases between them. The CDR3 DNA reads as TGTGCCAGCAGCCCCGAGGGGGAGACTGAAGCTTTCTTT. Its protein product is CASSPEGETEAFF.

The CDR3 coding sequence is TGTGCCAGCAGTTTGAGAGGCGGGGGTTTCCAAGAGACCCAGTACTTC. Its translation is CASSLRGGGFQETQYF. The chain links TRBV12-3 or TRBV12-4 to TRBJ2-5; TRBD2 aligns across 7 bases. The V segment lost 3 bases and the J segment 1 base; nucleotides outside the gene matches: 8. The CDR3 is made up of 16 amino acids.

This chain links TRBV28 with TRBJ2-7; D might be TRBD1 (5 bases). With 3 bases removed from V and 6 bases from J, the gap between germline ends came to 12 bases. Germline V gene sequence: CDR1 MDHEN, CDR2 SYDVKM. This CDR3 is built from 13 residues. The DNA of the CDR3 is TGTGCCAGCAGTTTTCGCAGGGTTGGCGAGCAGTACTTC. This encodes CASSFRRVGEQYF.

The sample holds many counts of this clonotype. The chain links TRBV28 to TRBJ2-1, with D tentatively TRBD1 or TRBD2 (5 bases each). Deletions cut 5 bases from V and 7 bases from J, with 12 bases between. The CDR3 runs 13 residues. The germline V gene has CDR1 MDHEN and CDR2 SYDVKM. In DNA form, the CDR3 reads TGTGCCAGCAGTCCCGGGGCAATTAATGAGCAGTTCTTC. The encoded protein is CASSPGAINEQFF.

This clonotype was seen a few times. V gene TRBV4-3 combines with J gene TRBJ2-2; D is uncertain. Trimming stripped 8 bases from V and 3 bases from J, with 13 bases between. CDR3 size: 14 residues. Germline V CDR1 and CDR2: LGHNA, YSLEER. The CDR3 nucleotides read TGCGCCAGCGCAGACTTCGCGGACACCGGGGAGCTGTTTTTT. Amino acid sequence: CASADFADTGELFF.

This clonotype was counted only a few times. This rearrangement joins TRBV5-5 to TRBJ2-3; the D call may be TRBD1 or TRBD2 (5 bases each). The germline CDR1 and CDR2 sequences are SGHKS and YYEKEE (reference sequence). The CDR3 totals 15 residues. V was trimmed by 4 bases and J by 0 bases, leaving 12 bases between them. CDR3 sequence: CASSPMGDSTDTQYF. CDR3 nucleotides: TGTGCCAGCAGCCCGATGGGGGATAGCACAGATACGCAGTATTTT.

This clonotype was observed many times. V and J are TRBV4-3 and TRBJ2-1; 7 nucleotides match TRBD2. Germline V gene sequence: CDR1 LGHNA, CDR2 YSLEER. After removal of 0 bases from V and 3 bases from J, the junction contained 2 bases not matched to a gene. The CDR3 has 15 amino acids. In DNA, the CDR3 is TGCGCCAGCAGCCAAGAAACGGGAGGCTACAATGAGCAGTTCTTC. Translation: CASSQETGGYNEQFF.

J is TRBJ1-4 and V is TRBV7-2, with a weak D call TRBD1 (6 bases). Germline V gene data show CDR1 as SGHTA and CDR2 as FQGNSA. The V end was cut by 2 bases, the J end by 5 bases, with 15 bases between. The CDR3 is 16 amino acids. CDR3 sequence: CASSLRAGDLNEKLFF. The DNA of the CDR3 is TGTGCCAGCAGCTTACGCGCAGGGGATCTGAATGAAAAACTGTTTTTT.

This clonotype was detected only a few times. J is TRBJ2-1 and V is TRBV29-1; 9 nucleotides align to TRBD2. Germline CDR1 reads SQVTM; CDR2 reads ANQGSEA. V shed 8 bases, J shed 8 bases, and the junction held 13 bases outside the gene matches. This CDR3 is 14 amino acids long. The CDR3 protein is CSSNRAGGLDEQFF. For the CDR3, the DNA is TGCAGCTCTAATCGGGCGGGGGGGCTGGATGAGCAGTTCTTC.

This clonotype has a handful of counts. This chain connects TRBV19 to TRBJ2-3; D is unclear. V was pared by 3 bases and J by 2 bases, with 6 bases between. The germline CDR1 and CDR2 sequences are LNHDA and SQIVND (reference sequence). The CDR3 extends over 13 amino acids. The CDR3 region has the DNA TGTGCCAGTAGTATGTGGTCCACAGATACGCAGTATTTT. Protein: CASSMWSTDTQYF.

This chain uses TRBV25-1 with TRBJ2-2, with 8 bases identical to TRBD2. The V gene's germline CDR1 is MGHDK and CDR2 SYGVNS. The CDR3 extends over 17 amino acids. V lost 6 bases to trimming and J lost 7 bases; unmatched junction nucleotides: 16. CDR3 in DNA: TGTGCCAGCAGCGGACCCAGGGTCGGGGGGGGCTTCGGGGAGCTGTTTTTT. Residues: CASSGPRVGGGFGELFF.

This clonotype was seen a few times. The CDR3 protein is CASSSGLAGALEQYF. In nucleotides, the CDR3 is TGTGCCAGCAGTAGTGGACTAGCGGGAGCGTTAGAGCAGTACTTC. The chain is built from TRBV28 and TRBJ2-7; 13 nucleotides match TRBD2. J gave up 7 bases and V 5 bases, and 8 bases lay outside the gene matches. This CDR3 has 15 residues. CDR1 and CDR2 (germline): MDHEN, SYDVKM. Full variable domain (rest looked up from reference TRBV28 and TRBJ2-7): DVKVTQSSRYLVKRTGEKVFLECVQDMDHENMFWYRQDPGLGLRLIYFSYDVKMKEKGDIPEGYSVSREKKERFSLILESASTNQTSMYLCASSSGLAGALEQYFGPGTRLTVT.

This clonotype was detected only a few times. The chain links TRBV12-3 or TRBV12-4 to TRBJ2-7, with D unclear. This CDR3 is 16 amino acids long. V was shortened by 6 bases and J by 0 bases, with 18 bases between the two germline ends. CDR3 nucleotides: TGTGCCAGCAGCCAACCTGGGTGGGAAACCTCCTACGAGCAGTACTTC. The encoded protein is CASSQPGWETSYEQYF.

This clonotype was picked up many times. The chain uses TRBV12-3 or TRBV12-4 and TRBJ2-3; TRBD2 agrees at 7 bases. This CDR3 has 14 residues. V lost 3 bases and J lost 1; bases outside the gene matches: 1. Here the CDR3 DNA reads TGTGCCAGCAGTTTTCGGGGGGGCACAGATACGCAGTATTTT. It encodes CASSFRGGTDTQYF.